Following are 25 T cell receptor beta chains from one sample sequenced in a study of T cells in Graves' hyperthyroidism and ophthalmopathy (dated by TCRdb to about 2019). Library creation used multiplex PCR. The data were produced on an Illumina HiSeq 2000. Amplification of TCR beta CDR3 regions was carried out from RNA transcripts. A first-round RT-PCR of the TCR CDR3 used the HTBI primer set with the Qiagen OneStep RT-PCR kit. TCRdb applied fastp at Q25 and MiXCR to the public reads, then kept only in-frame beta chains. Rows are combined by CDR3 protein, so each entry shows the most common genes and DNA. The sample has a few hundred thousand distinct CDR3 sequences on record, 35% to 50% of them singletons. Roughly 45% of the sample lies in the top ten. The specimen was peripheral blood or thyroid tissue (not recorded which). The origin of the receptors is an adult woman with Graves' disease, either hyperthyroidism or ophthalmopathy (not recorded which).

This clonotype was found once. The chain employs TRBV20-1 and TRBJ1-2; TRBD1 matches 7 bases. The CDR3 spans 15 residues. CDR1 and CDR2 from the germline V gene are DFQATT and SNEGSKA (reference sequence). Germline trimming cut 3 bases from V and 8 bases from J; bases unmatched to any gene: 15. The chain's CDR3 is CSASLTVDRARGYTF. CDR3 in DNA: TGCAGTGCTAGCCTGACAGTAGACAGGGCTAGAGGCTACACCTTC.

This sequence joins TRBV9 and TRBJ1-6; 7 bases agree with TRBD1. This CDR3 is built from 18 residues. CDR1 and CDR2 from the germline V gene are SGDLS and YYNGEE. Germline trimming cut 2 bases from V and 0 bases from J; bases unmatched to any gene: 8. CDR3 region: CASSVGQVLSSYNSPLHF. As DNA, the CDR3 is TGTGCCAGCAGCGTCGGACAGGTCTTGAGCTCCTATAATTCACCCCTCCACTTT.

The chain carries TRBV29-1 and TRBJ1-3; 8 positions match TRBD1. The CDR3 has 19 amino acids. J was trimmed by 0 bases and V by 6 bases; bases with no gene match: 19. The germline V gene encodes CDR1 SQVTM and CDR2 ANQGSEA. The CDR3 region is CSVLLQAHGTGRSGNTIYF. The CDR3 DNA reads as TGCAGCGTCCTGCTTCAAGCTCACGGGACAGGCCGCTCTGGAAACACCATATATTTT. Looking up the rest from reference TRBV29-1 and TRBJ1-3 gives the full variable domain: SAVISQKPSRDICQRGTSLTIQCQVDSQVTMMFWYRQQPGQSLTLIATANQGSEATYESGFVIDKFPISRPNLTFSTLTVSNMSPEDSSIYLCSVLLQAHGTGRSGNTIYFGEGSWLTVV.

This clonotype has more than one count but fewer than ten. The chain recombines TRBV6-5 with TRBJ2-5, with 7 bases fitting TRBD2. The CDR3 spans 13 residues. Germline trimming cut 7 bases from V and 5 bases from J; bases unmatched to any gene: 7. Germline-derived CDR1 and CDR2 are MNHEY and SVGAGI. The CDR3 loop reads CASIRGVRETQYF. In DNA form, the CDR3 reads TGTGCCAGCATTCGGGGGGTCAGGGAGACCCAGTACTTC.

This clonotype has only a few counts. The V gene is TRBV19, the J gene TRBJ1-1; D may be TRBD1 (5 bases). Germline CDR1 LNHDA, CDR2 SQIVND (reference sequence). Trimming took 5 bases from V and 4 from J, leaving 17 bases between them. The CDR3 contains 15 residues. The CDR3 sequence: CASSYQGWGVTEAFF. The CDR3 region has the DNA TGTGCCAGTAGTTACCAGGGATGGGGCGTCACTGAAGCTTTCTTT.

This clonotype has only one observation. V and J are TRBV6-5 and TRBJ1-2; the D is unclear. Per germline, CDR1 MNHEY and CDR2 SVGAGI. There are 11 residues in the CDR3. Between the trimmed V and J ends, which lost 6 bases and 4 bases, there was a span of 6 bases. The CDR3 spells CASRGSYGYTF. CDR3 in DNA: TGTGCCAGCAGGGGATCCTATGGCTACACCTTC.

The chain is built from TRBV10-3 and TRBJ1-3; 9 bases align to TRBD1. Looked up from germline, CDR1 is ENHRY and CDR2 is SYGVKD. Trimming at V came to 7 bases and at J to 3 bases, leaving 13 bases not matched to a gene. This CDR3 region has 17 residues. The CDR3 DNA sequence: TGTGCCATCACTAACAAACCGGGACAGGGAGTTGGAAACACCATATATTTT. Protein sequence: CAITNKPGQGVGNTIYF.

The chain joins TRBV30 to TRBJ1-3; TRBD1 aligns across 9 bases. V was clipped by 5 bases and J by 5 bases; unmatched bases: 7. The CDR3 extends over 14 amino acids. Per the germline V gene, CDR1 is GTSNPN and CDR2 is SVGIG (reference sequence). The DNA for the CDR3 is TGTGCCTGGGATCGGGGACAGGGTAGAAACACCATATATTTT. As protein: CAWDRGQGRNTIYF.

This chain uses TRBV29-1 with TRBJ2-5; either TRBD1 or TRBD2 may supply D (5 bases each). This CDR3 is 12 amino acids long. The V end lost 7 bases, the J end lost 5 bases, and 14 bases lay between the germline ends. The germline gives CDR1 SQVTM, CDR2 ANQGSEA. In DNA, the CDR3 is TGCAGCGCCCTAGGATGGGACGAGACCCAGTACTTC. Amino acids: CSALGWDETQYF.

The rearrangement uses TRBV7-9 and TRBJ2-7, with 10 bases that match TRBD1. Germline V gives CDR1 SEHNR, CDR2 FQNEAQ (reference sequence). The CDR3 is 15 amino acids. The ends lost 11 bases at V and 0 bases at J; junction bases unmatched: 10. CDR3 nucleotides: TGTGCCTGGAGAGACCGGGACAGGGGCTCCTACGAGCAGTACTTC. Translated: CAWRDRDRGSYEQYF.

The chain carries TRBV2 and TRBJ2-1; no clear D gene. Looked up from germline, CDR1 is SNHLY and CDR2 is FYNNEI. Trimming removed 3 bases from V and 2 bases from J, with 11 bases in between. The CDR3 has 15 residues. CDR3 nucleotide sequence: TGTGCCAGCAGTGAGGCGGACCGAGCCTACAATGAGCAGTTCTTC. This translates into CASSEADRAYNEQFF.

This clonotype was counted a single time. The V gene is TRBV10-1, the J gene TRBJ2-7, with D possibly being TRBD1 or TRBD2 (5 bases each). This CDR3 contains 13 residues. With 6 bases removed from V and 5 bases from J, the gap between germline ends came to 14 bases. Germline V gene data show CDR1 as WNHNN and CDR2 as SYGVQD (reference sequence). The CDR3 loop is CASSGGLDNEQYF. The CDR3 coding sequence is TGCGCCAGCAGCGGAGGATTGGACAACGAGCAGTACTTC.

The table lists this clonotype with many counts. V is TRBV9 and J is TRBJ2-7; D is undetermined. Trimming removed 3 bases from V and 5 bases from J, with 15 bases in between. CDR3 length equals 14 residues. CDR1 is SGDLS and CDR2 is YYNGEE in the germline V gene. Here the CDR3 reads CASSDDPVGHEQYF. Written as DNA, the CDR3 is TGTGCCAGCAGCGATGACCCTGTTGGCCACGAGCAGTACTTC. The full variable domain, completed using reference TRBV9 and TRBJ2-7, is DSGVTQTPKHLITATGQRVTLRCSPRSGDLSVYWYQQSLDQGLQFLIQYYNGEERAKGNILERFSAQQFPDLHSELNLSSLELGDSALYFCASSDDPVGHEQYFGPGTRLTVT.

The V and J genes are TRBV29-1 and TRBJ2-5, with 11 nucleotides matching TRBD2. The germline CDR1 and CDR2 sequences are SQVTM and ANQGSEA. CDR3 length equals 15 residues. V dropped 4 bases and J dropped 3; count of bases not matched to a gene: 7. The chain's CDR3 is CSVAMVAGGEETQYF. In DNA form, the CDR3 reads TGCAGCGTTGCAATGGTAGCGGGAGGGGAAGAGACCCAGTACTTC.

Turning to this clonotype: This clone may be a read error of a much larger clone one base away. This likely comes from a read error, as the CDR3 has no conserved phenylalanine or tryptophan at its end. CDR3 sequence: CASSLVLGAEAFL. CDR3 in DNA: TGTGCCAGCAGCTTAGTTCTGGGGGCCGAAGCTTTCCTT. The chain carries TRBV7-2 and TRBJ1-1; D perhaps matches TRBD1 (6 bases). The V end was cut by 1 base, the J end by 8 bases, with 11 bases between. Germline assignment: CDR1 SGHTA and CDR2 FQGNSA. The CDR3 extends over 13 amino acids.

This clonotype was seen many times. The V and J genes are TRBV6-5 and TRBJ1-1; tentatively, D is TRBD1 (5 bases). V lost 7 bases and J lost 1, with 13 bases in between. CDR3 length: 14 residues. The germline V gene encodes CDR1 MNHEY and CDR2 SVGAGI. The CDR3 DNA is TGTGCCAGCACCCCTACGAGGGGGAACACTGAAGCTTTCTTT. Translating gives CASTPTRGNTEAFF.

The V and J genes are TRBV29-1 and TRBJ2-7; the D gene is possibly TRBD2 (6 bases). V was trimmed by 6 bases and J by 6 bases, leaving 18 bases between them. This CDR3 contains 13 residues. The germline V gene has CDR1 SQVTM and CDR2 ANQGSEA. The CDR3 protein is CSVNRGGFGEQYF. CDR3 DNA: TGCAGCGTCAATCGAGGAGGGTTCGGCGAGCAGTACTTC.

Ten or more counts support this clonotype. The CDR3 DNA sequence: TGTGCCACCAGCACCAACAGGGGTAGTAGCTATGGCTACACCTTC. The encoded protein is CATSTNRGSSYGYTF. This rearrangement joins TRBV15 to TRBJ1-2, with 7 bases lining up with TRBD1. J gave up 4 bases and V 4 bases, and 9 bases lay outside the gene matches. CDR3 size: 15 residues. Germline V CDR1 and CDR2: LNHNV, YYDKDF (reference sequence).

This clonotype has at least ten counts. The J gene is TRBJ2-7, the V gene TRBV5-1; D might be TRBD1 (7 bases). The CDR3 totals 16 residues. Germline V gene sequence: CDR1 SGHRS, CDR2 YFSETQ. With 4 bases removed from V and 0 bases from J, the gap between germline ends came to 17 bases. The chain's CDR3 is CASSPGTATSSYEQYF. The DNA of the CDR3 is TGCGCCAGCAGCCCCGGGACAGCGACTAGCTCCTACGAGCAGTACTTC.

This clonotype showed up just a few times. The gene calls are TRBV7-9 and TRBJ1-6, with D tentatively TRBD1 (5 bases). The CDR3 has 13 amino acids. The V end lost 5 bases, the J end lost 10 bases, and 12 bases lay between the germline ends. CDR1 is SEHNR and CDR2 is FQNEAQ in the germline V gene (reference sequence). The CDR3 nucleotides read TGTGCCAGCAGCCCGGGGCCGTTATCACCCCTCCACTTT. Its translation: CASSPGPLSPLHF.

J is TRBJ1-1 and V is TRBV7-2; 8 nucleotides align to TRBD1. After removal of 7 bases from V and 1 base from J, the junction contained 8 bases not matched to a gene. The CDR3 is 15 residues long. CDR1 is SGHTA and CDR2 is FQGNSA in the germline V gene. As DNA, the CDR3 is TGTGCCAGCACCCCGTCAGGGGGCCAGAACACTGAAGCTTTCTTT. Translation gives CASTPSGGQNTEAFF.

This rearrangement joins TRBV5-1 to TRBJ1-2, with 8 positions matching TRBD1. CDR3 length: 14 amino acids. Germline CDR1 SGHRS, CDR2 YFSETQ. V lost 3 bases, J lost 8 bases, and 9 bases stayed unmatched. Here the CDR3 DNA reads TGCGCCAGCAGCTGGAGGACAGGGACGCAAGGCTACACCTTC. The encoded protein is CASSWRTGTQGYTF.

This clonotype was counted many times. The CDR3 DNA reads TGTGCCACCAGCAGCCAGATGGGACTCTATGGCTACACCTTC. Translated, it gives CATSSQMGLYGYTF. The rearrangement links TRBV15 to TRBJ1-2; D may be TRBD1 (5 bases). The V end was cut by 3 bases, the J end by 4 bases, with 12 bases between. In germline, CDR1 is LNHNV, CDR2 YYDKDF (reference sequence). The CDR3 covers 14 residues.

CDR3 nucleotides: TGTGCCAGCCTCGCACAGGGCGGCGGGGGGACCCAGTACTTC. Translated: CASLAQGGGGTQYF. The chain combines TRBV7-2 with TRBJ2-5, with D possibly being TRBD2 (7 bases). CDR3 length equals 14 residues. Trimming removed 8 bases from V and 7 bases from J, with 20 bases in between. In germline, CDR1 is SGHTA, CDR2 FQGNSA.

This clonotype has at least ten counts. The genes are TRBV7-2 and TRBJ1-2, with D unresolved. The CDR3 has 14 amino acids. V was cut by 4 bases and J by 4 bases, with 13 bases left in between. CDR1 is SGHTA and CDR2 is FQGNSA in the germline V gene. CDR3 DNA sequence: TGTGCCAGCAGCTCCCGGGGAGGGAGCTATGGCTACACCTTC. Its protein is CASSSRGGSYGYTF.